These T cell receptor beta chains were read from a single sample in a study of early T cells in non-severe SARS-CoV-2 infection. One entry per CDR3 protein results from TCRdb running MiXCR on the 5' RACE reads. The table shows about 54,000 distinct CDR3 sequences, with 7.7% occurring only once. Sequenced here: whole blood, sampled at baseline. These receptors were taken from an adult who was a healthcare worker with PCR-confirmed SARS-CoV-2 infection or an uninfected control (not recorded which). The CDR3 runs from the conserved cysteine through the conserved F or W. Fields, in order: J gene, clone size, D gene, V gene, CDR3 DNA, CDR3 protein. A D gene is named only where the DNA matches it firmly. A clone size is listed for some rows: how often the clone was seen (once, few, many), or a class if it is expanded.

J: TRBJ1-4
size: many
D: NA
V: TRBV29-1
DNA: TGCAGCGTTCAACATAGGGGAAGCACGGAAAAACTGTTTTTT
CDR3: CSVQHRGSTEKLFF

J: TRBJ2-3
size: many
D: NA
V: TRBV2
DNA: TGTGTCATCACGAGTGTAGATTCAGATACGCAGTATTTT
CDR3: CVITSVDSDTQYF

J: TRBJ1-1
size: many
D: NA
V: TRBV27
DNA: TGTGCCAGCAGATTGGGACAATCGAACACTGAAGCTTTCTTT
CDR3: CASRLGQSNTEAFF

J: TRBJ2-3
size: few
D: TRBD1
V: TRBV11-2
DNA: TGTGCCAGCAGCAACCCAGGGGGCGCCGGTACGCAGTATTTT
CDR3: CASSNPGGAGTQYF

J: TRBJ2-3
size: few
D: TRBD1
V: TRBV27
DNA: TGTGCCAGCAGTTCCCGACAGGGCTGGGATACGCAGTATTTT
CDR3: CASSSRQGWDTQYF

J: TRBJ2-6
size: many
D: NA
V: TRBV6-6
DNA: TGTGCCAGCAGTTTAGTCAGGGGAAACTCTGGGGCCAACGTCCTGACTTTC
CDR3: CASSLVRGNSGANVLTF

J: TRBJ2-2
size: few
D: NA
V: TRBV9
DNA: TGTGCCAGCAGCACGAGATCCGGGGAGCTGTTTTTT
CDR3: CASSTRSGELFF

J: TRBJ2-1
size: few
D: NA
V: TRBV4-3
DNA: TGCGCCAGCAGCCAAGGCACCTATAACTACAATGAGCAGTTCTTC
CDR3: CASSQGTYNYNEQFF

J: TRBJ2-7
size: NA
D: NA
V: TRBV11-2
DNA: TGTGCCAGCAGCCCGCGAGCGTACGAGCAGTACTTC
CDR3: CASSPRAYEQYF

J: TRBJ2-1
size: NA
D: NA
V: TRBV2
DNA: TGTGCCAGCAGTGGGGTTGGCGGACCCTCCTACAATGAGCAGTTCTTC
CDR3: CASSGVGGPSYNEQFF

J: TRBJ1-6
size: few
D: NA
V: TRBV3-1
DNA: TGTGCCAGCAGGGGGGGATCGAGCAATTCACCCCTCCACTTT
CDR3: CASRGGSSNSPLHF

J: TRBJ2-7
size: many
D: NA
V: TRBV20-1
DNA: TGCAGTGCTAGCGCGGGATACTACGAGCAGTACTTC
CDR3: CSASAGYYEQYF

J: TRBJ2-7
size: NA
D: TRBD2
V: TRBV11-2
DNA: TGTGCCAGCATCGGGACTAGCGGCTACGAGCAGTACTTC
CDR3: CASIGTSGYEQYF

J: TRBJ1-6
size: NA
D: NA
V: TRBV27
DNA: TGTGCCAGCAGATGGGGTTACACCTATAATTCACCCCTCCACTTT
CDR3: CASRWGYTYNSPLHF

J: TRBJ2-6
size: NA
D: NA
V: TRBV19
DNA: TGTGCCAGTCGATCTGGGGGGATCCTGGCCAACGTCCTGACTTTC
CDR3: CASRSGGILANVLTF

J: TRBJ2-7
size: NA
D: NA
V: TRBV11-1
DNA: TGTGCCAGCAGCTTCCGCCCTCCGCCGGCCTCCTACGAGCAGTACTTC
CDR3: CASSFRPPPASYEQYF

J: TRBJ2-5
size: NA
D: NA
V: TRBV7-9
DNA: TGTGCCAGCAGCCCAGTCGAGACCCAGTACTTC
CDR3: CASSPVETQYF

J: TRBJ2-2
size: few
D: NA
V: TRBV7-3
DNA: TGTGCCAGCAGCCCGACCCCAGTTCGGTCGTCCGGGGAGCTGTTTTTT
CDR3: CASSPTPVRSSGELFF

J: TRBJ2-3
size: few
D: NA
V: TRBV5-1
DNA: TGCGCCAGCAGGACTGATCGGGGATACACAGATACGCAGTATTTT
CDR3: CASRTDRGYTDTQYF

J: TRBJ2-5
size: few
D: TRBD1
V: TRBV10-3
DNA: TGTGCCATCAGTGAGTCGACAGGGGTTGAGACCCAGTACTTC
CDR3: CAISESTGVETQYF

J: TRBJ1-4
size: NA
D: NA
V: TRBV2
DNA: TGTGCCAGCAGTCCCCAGGGCGGCGGTGAAAAACTGTTTTTT
CDR3: CASSPQGGGEKLFF

J: TRBJ2-5
size: NA
D: TRBD1
V: TRBV27
DNA: TGTGCCAGCAGTTTAGTGGGACAGTCGCAACAAGAGACCCAGTACTTC
CDR3: CASSLVGQSQQETQYF

J: TRBJ2-1
size: NA
D: NA
V: TRBV5-5
DNA: TGTGCCAGCAGCCTCGTCCCCGGCAATGAGCAGTTCTTC
CDR3: CASSLVPGNEQFF

J: TRBJ1-2
size: many
D: NA
V: TRBV12-5
DNA: TGTGCTAGTGGTCCACCTATGGCCCGGGAAGGATTGAATGGCTACACCTTC
CDR3: CASGPPMAREGLNGYTF

J: TRBJ1-2
size: many
D: TRBD1
V: TRBV2
DNA: TGTGCCAGACAGGGGGGAGACTATGGCTACACCTTC
CDR3: CARQGGDYGYTF

J: TRBJ2-7
size: NA
D: TRBD1
V: TRBV20-1
DNA: TGCAGTGCTACCGGGACAGGGTCCTACGAGCAGTACTTC
CDR3: CSATGTGSYEQYF

J: TRBJ2-7
size: NA
D: NA
V: TRBV6-5
DNA: TGTGCCAGCAGTTCCGTCGATGACAGGAGCTCCTACGAGCAGTACTTC
CDR3: CASSSVDDRSSYEQYF

J: TRBJ1-1
size: many
D: NA
V: TRBV11-2
DNA: TGTGCCAGCAGGGGCGGATGGGTCACTGAAGCTTTCTTT
CDR3: CASRGGWVTEAFF

J: TRBJ1-3
size: few
D: TRBD1
V: TRBV29-1
DNA: TGCAGCGTTGCCGGGACAGGGAGTAACACCATATATTTT
CDR3: CSVAGTGSNTIYF

J: TRBJ2-7
size: many
D: NA
V: TRBV9
DNA: TGTGCCAGCAGCGTAGACGGGATCGCCAGCTACGAGCAGTACTTC
CDR3: CASSVDGIASYEQYF

J: TRBJ2-2
size: many
D: NA
V: TRBV3-1
DNA: TGTGCCAGCAGCCTATCCCCTATGCGGGACACCGGGGAGCTGTTTTTT
CDR3: CASSLSPMRDTGELFF

J: TRBJ2-7
size: few
D: NA
V: TRBV7-2
DNA: TGTGCCAGCAGCTCGCCAGGACGTAGCTCCTACGAGCAGTACTTC
CDR3: CASSSPGRSSYEQYF

J: TRBJ2-7
size: few
D: NA
V: TRBV18
DNA: TGTGCCAGCTCAGCGACCGGGACACCATTTACCTACGAGCAGTACTTC
CDR3: CASSATGTPFTYEQYF

J: TRBJ2-6
size: many
D: TRBD1
V: TRBV18
DNA: TGTGCCAGCTCACCAAACCGACAGGGCTCTGGGGCCAACGTCCTGACTTTC
CDR3: CASSPNRQGSGANVLTF

J: TRBJ2-7
size: few
D: NA
V: TRBV7-9
DNA: TGTGCCAGCAGCTTATTTCAACGACCCCTCTACGAGCAGTACTTC
CDR3: CASSLFQRPLYEQYF

J: TRBJ2-7
size: NA
D: TRBD2
V: TRBV12-3/TRBV12-4
DNA: TGTGCCAGCAGTTTTAGCGGGAGGGACGAGCAGTACTTC
CDR3: CASSFSGRDEQYF

J: TRBJ1-1
size: few
D: NA
V: TRBV20-1
DNA: TGCAGTGCTAATGGGGTTTTAAGGGCTGAAGCTTTCTTT
CDR3: CSANGVLRAEAFF

J: TRBJ2-7
size: NA
D: NA
V: TRBV5-5
DNA: TGTGCCAGCAGCCGGGAGTACGAGCAGTACTTC
CDR3: CASSREYEQYF

J: TRBJ2-3
size: few
D: NA
V: TRBV18
DNA: TGTGCCAGCTCACCACCGTGGGAGGGCACAGATACGCAGTATTTT
CDR3: CASSPPWEGTDTQYF

J: TRBJ1-6
size: many
D: NA
V: TRBV6-1
DNA: TGTGCCAGCGACGCAAACCTAAACTTTTTCAATTCACCCCTCCACTTT
CDR3: CASDANLNFFNSPLHF

J: TRBJ2-6
size: NA
D: NA
V: TRBV11-3
DNA: TGTGCCAGCAGCCCCAGGGGAGCTGGGGCCAACGTCCTGACTTTC
CDR3: CASSPRGAGANVLTF

J: TRBJ2-3
size: few
D: TRBD2
V: TRBV5-4
DNA: TGTGCCAGCAGCTTTTTAGCGGGAGGGGTCACAGATACGCAGTATTTT
CDR3: CASSFLAGGVTDTQYF

J: TRBJ2-1
size: NA
D: TRBD1
V: TRBV6-5
DNA: TGTGCCAGCTCCGACAGGGTTGAGCAGTTCTTC
CDR3: CASSDRVEQFF

J: TRBJ2-7
size: NA
D: TRBD1
V: TRBV27
DNA: TGTGCCAGCAGAAATTGGGACAGCTCCTACGAGCAGTACTTC
CDR3: CASRNWDSSYEQYF

J: TRBJ1-5
size: few
D: NA
V: TRBV6-6
DNA: TGTGCCAGCAGACGCAGAAATAGCAATCAGCCCCAGCATTTT
CDR3: CASRRRNSNQPQHF

J: TRBJ2-7
size: many
D: NA
V: TRBV7-9
DNA: TGTGCCAGCACCGGGGGCTCCGGAGAGCAGTACTTC
CDR3: CASTGGSGEQYF

J: TRBJ1-5
size: NA
D: NA
V: TRBV12-3/TRBV12-4
DNA: TGTGCCAGCAGTTTAATGAGGAATCAGCCCCAGCATTTT
CDR3: CASSLMRNQPQHF

J: TRBJ2-3
size: NA
D: NA
V: TRBV18
DNA: TGTGCCAGCTCACCAGGGGGGCCTAGGGCAGATACGCAGTATTTT
CDR3: CASSPGGPRADTQYF

J: TRBJ1-3
size: few
D: NA
V: TRBV4-2
DNA: TGTGCCAGCAGAGCGGGGGGGAGCTCTGGAAACACCATATATTTT
CDR3: CASRAGGSSGNTIYF

J: TRBJ2-5
size: NA
D: TRBD2
V: TRBV11-3
DNA: TGTGCCAGCAGCTTAGGGACTAGCGGCCGAGAGACCCAGTACTTC
CDR3: CASSLGTSGRETQYF

J: TRBJ2-5
size: few
D: NA
V: TRBV7-3
DNA: TGTGCCAGCAGCTTAACGCGTCAAGAGACCCAGTACTTC
CDR3: CASSLTRQETQYF

J: TRBJ2-1
size: many
D: NA
V: TRBV24-1
DNA: TGTGCCACCAGTGATTTTTCTTTCTCGGGCCAGGGTACGTCCAATGAGCAGTTCTTC
CDR3: CATSDFSFSGQGTSNEQFF

J: TRBJ1-4
size: many
D: NA
V: TRBV7-2
DNA: TGTGCCAGCAGCTCGTCAGGGACGTCAACTAATGAAAAACTGTTTTTT
CDR3: CASSSSGTSTNEKLFF

J: TRBJ2-3
size: few
D: NA
V: TRBV28
DNA: TGTGCCAGCAAGGGCGGTTCTGGGTACACAGATACGCAGTATTTT
CDR3: CASKGGSGYTDTQYF

J: TRBJ1-3
size: NA
D: NA
V: TRBV28
DNA: TGTGCCAGCAGCCCCGGGAGTTGGTTTGACACCATATATTTT
CDR3: CASSPGSWFDTIYF

J: TRBJ1-2
size: many
D: NA
V: TRBV28
DNA: TGTGCCAGCGGGGCTAACTATGGCTACACCTTC
CDR3: CASGANYGYTF

J: TRBJ2-7
size: NA
D: TRBD2
V: TRBV27
DNA: TGTGCCAGCAGTTTGGTTAGCGGGAGGAACGAGCAGTACTTC
CDR3: CASSLVSGRNEQYF